The rows below give T cell receptor beta chains drawn from one sample of a study of regulatory T cells in long-lasting Graves disease. TCRdb ran MiXCR on the multiplex PCR reads and lists one entry per CDR3 protein. The table shows more than 400,000 distinct CDR3 sequences, with 15% to 20% occurring only once. These data were likewise used in another study, on T cells in Graves' hyperthyroidism and ophthalmopathy.

Sequenced material: peripheral blood mononuclear cells (PBMCs), taken at new diagnosis, from a patient treated with antithyroid drugs. Receptors originate from a man aged 35 to 55 with Graves disease. Each CDR3 is given with its conserved first and last residue. The D gene is left open where the match is weak. Size tells how often a clone was seen (once, few, many) or the class of an expanded clone, and some rows leave it out.

v_gene	abundance	d_gene	j_gene	CDR3aa	CDR3nt
TRBV15	many	.	TRBJ2-7	CATSSLTYEQYF	TGTGCCACCAGCTCCCTAACCTACGAGCAGTACTTC
TRBV9	few	.	TRBJ1-4	CASSVEGALTNEKLFF	TGTGCCAGCAGCGTAGAAGGGGCCCTAACTAATGAAAAACTGTTTTTT
TRBV5-1	few	.	TRBJ2-2	CASSMSDGELFF	TGCGCCAGCAGCATGAGTGACGGGGAGCTGTTTTTT
TRBV11-3	many	TRBD2	TRBJ2-3	CASSFRTSGRAIPDTQYF	TGTGCCAGCAGCTTTAGGACTAGCGGGAGGGCCATCCCAGATACGCAGTATTTT
TRBV7-9	many	.	TRBJ1-4	CASSSGTGRVNEKLFF	TGTGCCAGCAGCTCCGGGACCGGCCGTGTTAATGAAAAACTGTTTTTT
TRBV30	many	.	TRBJ1-2	CAWTTGTHGYTF	TGTGCCTGGACCACCGGGACCCATGGCTACACCTTC
TRBV29-1	.	.	TRBJ2-1	CSDAQINNEQFF	TGCAGCGATGCCCAGATAAACAATGAGCAGTTCTTC
TRBV7-9	many	TRBD2	TRBJ2-1	CASRLPLAGSYNEQFF	TGTGCCAGCAGATTACCCCTAGCGGGCTCCTACAATGAGCAGTTCTTC
TRBV7-3	many	TRBD1	TRBJ2-6	CASSLTDRNVLTF	TGTGCCAGCAGCTTAACGGACAGGAACGTCCTGACTTTC
TRBV6-9	.	.	TRBJ2-7	CASIAGAGVSYEQYF	TGTGCCAGCATCGCAGGGGCGGGGGTTTCCTACGAGCAGTACTTC
TRBV4-2	.	TRBD2	TRBJ2-7	CASSQDPMGLAGPHYF	TGTGCCAGCAGCCAAGATCCCATGGGACTAGCGGGTCCACATTACTTC
TRBV7-8	many	TRBD2	TRBJ2-7	CASSFAAGGPYEQYF	TGTGCCAGCAGCTTTGCGGCGGGAGGGCCCTACGAGCAGTACTTC
TRBV20-1	.	TRBD1	TRBJ2-2	CSARDRDRVWTGELFF	TGCAGTGCTAGAGATCGGGACAGGGTTTGGACCGGGGAGCTGTTTTTT
TRBV6-2/TRBV6-3	many	TRBD2	TRBJ2-3	CASSTRPPSGRASDTQYF	TGTGCCAGCAGTACCAGACCTCCGAGCGGGAGGGCCTCAGATACGCAGTATTTT
TRBV6-1	.	.	TRBJ1-5	CASNRQISNQPQHF	TGTGCCAGCAACCGACAGATTAGCAATCAGCCCCAGCATTTT
TRBV28	many	.	TRBJ2-7	CASSFGGARHEQYF	TGTGCCAGCAGTTTTGGGGGAGCGCGCCACGAGCAGTACTTC
TRBV20-1	many	.	TRBJ2-7	CSAGNLSAMGYEQYF	TGCAGTGCTGGGAACCTTAGCGCAATGGGATACGAGCAGTACTTC
TRBV3-1	many	.	TRBJ2-5	CASSQGKSGIGETQYF	TGTGCCAGCAGCCAAGGCAAGTCCGGAATTGGGGAGACCCAGTACTTC
TRBV27	many	TRBD1	TRBJ2-5	CASSFLSLAQGAGNETQYF	TGTGCCAGCAGTTTCCTATCCCTGGCACAGGGGGCAGGAAATGAGACCCAGTACTTC
TRBV3-1	few	.	TRBJ1-6	CASSQPGFGSPLHF	TGTGCCAGCAGCCAACCGGGTTTCGGGTCACCCCTCCACTTT
TRBV2	.	.	TRBJ1-1	CASRAESAGSEAFF	TGCGCCAGCAGAGCCGAGTCTGCCGGATCAGAAGCTTTCTTT
TRBV20-1	many	.	TRBJ2-4	CSANRENLAKNIQYF	TGCAGTGCTAACCGGGAGAATCTAGCCAAAAACATTCAGTACTTC